This T cell receptor (beta chain) was sequenced during a study of blood T cell repertoires in COVID-19. Study-level information: COVID-19 samples from acute and convalescent phases originated in the United States, Italy and Spain.

The CDR3 consists of 16 residues. Trimming pared 4 bases from V and 2 bases from J, leaving 17 bases between. CDR1 is SGHDT and CDR2 is YYEEEE in the germline V gene. TCRdb's table, derived via immunoSEQ multiplex PCR, lists solely in-frame clones and lacks some. The data hold about 210,000 clones, with roughly 84% observed a single time. The V and J genes are TRBV5-6 and TRBJ2-3, with a tentative D call TRBD1 (6 bases). The source is a woman younger than 45 who had been exposed to COVID-19. Specimen: PBMCs or T cells enriched from blood (not recorded which). The CDR3 DNA sequence: TGTGCCAGCAGCCTCGCCGTCAGGGGTTACACAGATACGCAGTATTTT. It encodes CASSLAVRGYTDTQYF.